This passage covers 22 T cell receptor beta chains from one sample sequenced in a study of breast tumors, draining lymph nodes, adjacent tissues. A single record per CDR3 protein comes from TCRdb applying MiXCR to the multiplex PCR reads. This table holds around 190,000 distinct CDR3 sequences, roughly a third found once. Samples came from axillary lymph nodes draining the breast cancer. Material: axillary lymph node tissue. The receptors stem from a female donor with breast cancer. Some clones in this sample may be carry-over from other donors' samples.

The sample holds a few counts of this clonotype. The gene calls are TRBV30 and TRBJ2-1, with 10 bases that match TRBD1. The germline CDR1 and CDR2 sequences are GTSNPN and SVGIG (reference sequence). CDR3 length: 14 residues. Trimming cost V 2 bases and J 5 bases; bases outside gene matches: 3. The CDR3 region has the DNA TGTGCCTGGAGTTCCGGGACAGGGGACAATGAGCAGTTCTTC. Translated: CAWSSGTGDNEQFF.

This rearrangement joins TRBV6-5 to TRBJ2-2; the D call may be TRBD1 or TRBD2 (5 bases each). Germline CDR1 is MNHEY and CDR2 is SVGAGI. CDR3 length: 15 amino acids. V was clipped by 0 bases and J by 4 bases, with 9 bases between them. CDR3 region: CASSYSLGTTGELFF. The CDR3 DNA follows: TGTGCCAGCAGTTACTCGTTAGGGACCACCGGGGAGCTGTTTTTT.

Of note for this clonotype: A junction boundary mismatches the germline segment, possibly from a read error. The chain's CDR3 is CASSLTGIQDTQYF. The CDR3 region has the DNA TGCGCCAGCAGCTTAACAGGGATCCAAGACACCCAGTACTTC. The chain couples TRBV5-1 to TRBJ2-5, with D maybe TRBD1 (6 bases). This CDR3 spans 14 amino acids. The germline V gene has CDR1 SGHRS and CDR2 YFSETQ.

Many counts were recorded for this clonotype. The chain couples TRBV2 to TRBJ2-7; D call uncertain. Germline lookup yields CDR1 SNHLY and CDR2 FYNNEI. V lost 5 bases and J lost 2, with 16 bases in between. This CDR3 spans 15 amino acids. CDR3 in DNA: TGTGCCAGCAGTCTGGCCTCAATGGATCCCTACGAGCAGTACTTC. Protein: CASSLASMDPYEQYF.

This clonotype has more than one count but fewer than ten. The rearrangement joins TRBV3-1 to TRBJ2-5; 15 nucleotides line up with TRBD2. The V and J ends lost 1 base and 4 bases, in that order; junction bases with no gene match: 7. The CDR3 covers 18 residues. Per germline, CDR1 LGHDT and CDR2 YNNKEL (reference sequence). CDR3 sequence reads: CASSQGGTSGGMRETQYF. The CDR3 bases are TGTGCCAGCAGCCAAGGGGGGACTAGCGGGGGGATGCGAGAGACCCAGTACTTC.

This clonotype came up a few times. Since a much larger clone is just one base distant, this may be a read error. CDR3 protein: CASSLDRTPNEQFF. CDR3 DNA: TGTGCCAGCAGCTTAGACAGGACCCCCAATGAGCAGTTCTTC. The J gene is TRBJ2-1, the V gene TRBV11-2; no clear D. The V end lost 0 bases, the J end lost 6 bases, and 9 bases lay between the germline ends. CDR3 size: 14 residues. CDR1 is SGHAT and CDR2 is FQNNGV in the germline V gene.

This chain connects TRBV2 to TRBJ2-1; D is perhaps TRBD1 (6 bases). Germline loops: CDR1 SNHLY, CDR2 FYNNEI. CDR3 size: 15 residues. The germline V and J ends were trimmed by 6 bases and 0 bases, with 12 bases remaining between them. The CDR3 coding sequence is TGTGCCAGCAGAGGACAGTCATCCTCCTACAATGAGCAGTTCTTC. It codes for CASRGQSSSYNEQFF.

In its sample, this clonotype was seen many times. This sequence joins TRBV20-1 and TRBJ2-5, with TRBD2 as a possible D gene (7 bases). Germline V lookup: CDR1 DFQATT, CDR2 SNEGSKA (reference sequence). V was shortened by 5 bases and J by 0 bases, with 13 bases between the two germline ends. There are 14 residues in the CDR3. CDR3 loop: CSAGGAAYQETQYF. The CDR3 region has the DNA TGCAGTGCTGGGGGGGCGGCGTACCAAGAGACCCAGTACTTC.

This clonotype was detected ten times or more. The chain joins TRBV15 to TRBJ1-1; D gene unclear. Trimming took off 5 bases at V and 6 bases at J, with 13 bases between the two ends. CDR1 and CDR2 from the germline V gene are LNHNV and YYDKDF (reference sequence). CDR3 length equals 13 residues. CDR3 sequence reads: CATSSVMLAEAFF. In DNA, the CDR3 is TGTGCCACCAGCTCGGTTATGTTGGCTGAAGCTTTCTTT.

The sample holds many counts of this clonotype. The rearrangement joins TRBV7-2 to TRBJ2-1; TRBD2 agrees at 7 bases. Germline CDR1 and CDR2: SGHTA and FQGNSA. V gave up 5 bases and J gave up 2 bases; unmatched junction bases: 9. The CDR3 totals 16 residues. In DNA form, the CDR3 reads TGTGCCAGCAGCCCATCGGTCGGGAGGACCTACAATGAGCAGTTCTTC. Translating it yields CASSPSVGRTYNEQFF.

For this clonotype: A read error is likely, as this CDR3 ends without the conserved phenylalanine or tryptophan. The chain couples TRBV20-1 to TRBJ2-3; tentatively, D is TRBD1 (5 bases). The CDR3 contains 14 residues. Germline loops: CDR1 DFQATT, CDR2 SNEGSKA (reference sequence). The V and J ends lost 3 bases and 2 bases respectively, with 12 bases between them. The CDR3 coding sequence is TGCAGTGCTAGGGGCAGGGCCTACACAGATACGCAGTATCTT. Residues: CSARGRAYTDTQYL.

The table lists this clonotype with many counts. This sequence joins TRBV4-2 and TRBJ2-6; D might be TRBD1 (6 bases). Trimming shortened V by 0 bases and J by 0 bases, and 12 bases separated the two germline ends. The germline gives CDR1 LGHNA, CDR2 YNFKEQ. The CDR3 covers 18 residues. CDR3 loop: CASSQDSRGYSGANVLTF. The CDR3 DNA sequence: TGTGCCAGCAGCCAAGATTCCAGGGGATACTCTGGGGCCAACGTCCTGACTTTC.

This sequence joins TRBV6-6 and TRBJ1-1; D call uncertain. Trimming cost V 6 bases and J 6 bases, with 20 bases left between them. Germline CDR1 MNHNY, CDR2 SVGAGI (reference sequence). The CDR3 runs to 15 residues. This CDR3 reads CASRYLGSTVAEAFF. CDR3 bases: TGTGCCAGCAGGTACCTAGGCTCAACCGTGGCTGAAGCTTTCTTT.

V and J are TRBV6-2 or TRBV6-3 and TRBJ2-7; 8 nucleotides line up with TRBD1. J gave up 2 bases and V 5 bases, and 20 bases lay outside the gene matches. This CDR3 is built from 19 residues. The germline gives CDR1 MNHEY, CDR2 SVGEGT. CDR3 sequence (DNA): TGTGCCAGCAGTCCCCGGACAGGGAAATCGGGCCCGAATACCTACGAGCAGTACTTC. This gives the protein CASSPRTGKSGPNTYEQYF.

This clonotype showed up just a few times. This could be a read error, since a much larger clone is one nucleotide away. The chain is built from TRBV7-9 and TRBJ1-2; 7 bases align to TRBD1. Germline CDR1 is SEHNR and CDR2 is FQNEAQ (reference sequence). This CDR3 is 15 amino acids long. As DNA, the CDR3 is TGTGCCAGCAGTGCTAGGGGGCTCGAGAACTATGGCTACCCCTTC. The encoded protein is CASSARGLENYGYPF.

This clonotype has only a few counts. A clone one base away is much larger, so this may be a read error. V usage is TRBV20-1 and J usage is TRBJ2-1; TRBD2 agrees at 9 bases. This CDR3 is built from 15 residues. Germline V lookup: CDR1 DFQATT, CDR2 SNEGSKA (reference sequence). J lost 6 bases, V lost 5 bases, and 11 bases had no gene match. As DNA, the CDR3 is TGCAGTGCTGGGGTTGGGCTAGCGGGGTCCAATGAGCAGTTCTTC. Its translation is CSAGVGLAGSNEQFF.

This clonotype appeared once. This CDR3 reads CASRPRQEVMNTEAFF. The CDR3 DNA is TGTGCCAGCAGACCTCGACAGGAGGTAATGAACACTGAAGCTTTCTTT. The chain couples TRBV6-6 to TRBJ1-4; weak D call: TRBD1 (6 bases). The J call may be incorrect, as the DNA end agrees better with TRBJ1-1. The CDR3 runs 16 residues. Germline CDR1 is MNHNY and CDR2 is SVGAGI (reference sequence).

This clonotype has ten or more counts. This chain links TRBV2 with TRBJ2-7, with D possibly TRBD1 on 7 matching bases. V was shortened by 10 bases and J by 3 bases, with 16 bases between the two germline ends. CDR3 length: 13 amino acids. CDR1 is SNHLY and CDR2 is FYNNEI in the germline V gene. The CDR3 DNA reads TGTGCCATCGAGGGGAGGACAGGCTACGAGCAGTACTTC. This encodes CAIEGRTGYEQYF. The full variable domain, with the rest looked up from reference TRBV2 and TRBJ2-7, is EPEVTQTPSHQVTQMGQEVILRCVPISNHLYFYWYRQILGQKVEFLVSFYNNEISEKSEIFDDQFSVERPDGSNFTLKIRSTKLEDSAMYFCAIEGRTGYEQYFGPGTRLTVT.

The gene calls are TRBV6-1 and TRBJ1-1, with 7 bases identical to TRBD1. The CDR3 extends over 13 amino acids. Germline CDR1 is MNHNS and CDR2 is SASEGT. The V and J ends lost 5 bases and 3 bases, in that order; junction bases with no gene match: 3. CDR3 region: CASSRQGDTEAFF. The DNA of the CDR3 is TGTGCCAGCAGTCGACAGGGTGACACTGAAGCTTTCTTT.

This clonotype has only a few counts. The chain couples TRBV14 to TRBJ1-1; D gene ambiguous. The CDR3 runs 12 residues. The germline V gene has CDR1 SGHDN and CDR2 FVKESK. The V gene lost 6 bases and the J gene lost 1 base, with 6 bases spanning the gap. The CDR3 DNA follows: TGTGCCAGCAGATACAGGAACACTGAAGCTTTCTTT. Protein product: CASRYRNTEAFF.

In its sample, this clonotype was seen many times. V is TRBV12-3 or TRBV12-4 and J is TRBJ2-7; D not certain. The V end was cut by 5 bases, the J end by 2 bases, with 13 bases between. This CDR3 has 14 amino acids. CDR3 in DNA: TGTGCCAGCAGTGTCGACATTATTCCCTACGAGCAGTACTTC. This translates into CASSVDIIPYEQYF.

This clonotype has at least ten counts. The V gene is TRBV9, the J gene TRBJ1-2; D remains unclear. CDR3 length equals 15 residues. CDR1 and CDR2 from the germline V gene are SGDLS and YYNGEE. The ends were cut back, 3 bases at V and 4 bases at J, with 16 bases in the middle. CDR3 sequence: CASSEDWRAIYGYTF. CDR3 nucleotide sequence: TGTGCCAGCAGCGAGGATTGGAGGGCGATCTATGGCTACACCTTC.